A selection of T cell receptor beta chains follows, all from one sample in a study of blood T cell repertoires in COVID-19. Method: immunoSEQ multiplex PCR; TCRdb's copy keeps in-frame clones and lacks some. Among about 210,000 clones listed, approximately 82% were seen once. Input material: peripheral blood. Receptor source: a man aged 45-65 years with active or convalescent COVID-19. The CDR3 runs from the conserved cysteine through the conserved F or W. The order of the fields is J gene, D gene, clone size, V gene, CDR3 DNA, CDR3 protein. A D gene is named only where the DNA matches it firmly. Clone sizes are given selectively: once, few, many, or a class where the clone is expanded.

TRBJ2-1 | TRBD1 | NA | TRBV19 | TGTGCCAGTAGGGGACAGGGGATAGATGAGCAGTTCTTC | CASRGQGIDEQFF
TRBJ1-2 | TRBD1 | NA | TRBV2 | TGTGCCAGCAGCCCAGAGGGACAGATAAACTATGGCTACACCTTC | CASSPEGQINYGYTF
TRBJ1-3 | NA | few | TRBV18 | TGTGCCAGCTCACCTCGGAGGGAGCCAGGAAACACCATATATTTT | CASSPRREPGNTIYF
TRBJ2-1 | NA | NA | TRBV7-3 | TGTGCCAGCAGCCCGGGACAATACGGCGGAAATGAGCAGTTCTTC | CASSPGQYGGNEQFF
TRBJ1-2 | TRBD1 | few | TRBV7-2 | TGTGCCAGCAGCCACCTGACAGGGAACTATGGCTACACCTTC | CASSHLTGNYGYTF
TRBJ2-3 | NA | NA | TRBV5-1 | TGCGCCAGCAGCTTGCTGGGCTTTTCAGCAGATACGCAGTATTTT | CASSLLGFSADTQYF
TRBJ2-1 | TRBD2 | NA | TRBV28 | TGTGCCAGCAGTGAGCGGGATCTGGGTAATGAGCAGTTCTTC | CASSERDLGNEQFF
TRBJ2-1 | TRBD1 | NA | TRBV15 | TGTGCCACCAGCAGACCCGGGACAGGGTACAAGTTCTTC | CATSRPGTGYKFF
TRBJ2-5 | NA | NA | TRBV19 | TGTGCCAGTAGTATATCCATCCAAGAGACCCAGTACTTC | CASSISIQETQYF
TRBJ2-1 | NA | NA | TRBV28 | TGTGCCAGCAGTTTTAGGGGAAGGCACTGGTTCTTC | CASSFRGRHWFF
TRBJ2-7 | TRBD2 | NA | TRBV7-2 | TGTGCCAGCAGCTTAATACCGGGACTAGGCTCCTACGAGCAGTACTTC | CASSLIPGLGSYEQYF
TRBJ2-7 | NA | NA | TRBV7-2 | TGTGCCAGCAGCTCCCCCGGGACTTTAACCTACGAGCAGTACTTC | CASSSPGTLTYEQYF
TRBJ2-7 | TRBD1 | NA | TRBV7-8 | TGTGCCAGCAGGGATACAGGGGGCGCGGACGAGCAGTACTTC | CASRDTGGADEQYF
TRBJ1-5 | NA | NA | TRBV19 | TGTGCCAGTAGTACTGGGTGGACAGATTATCAGCCCCAGCATTTT | CASSTGWTDYQPQHF
TRBJ2-2 | TRBD2 | NA | TRBV7-9 | TGTGCCAGCAGCCCGGGAATTAGCGGGAGGGCCAACGGGGAGCTGTTTTTT | CASSPGISGRANGELFF
TRBJ2-4 | NA | NA | TRBV5-1 | TGCGCCAGCAGCTATCGGGGTTGGGACATTCAGTACTTC | CASSYRGWDIQYF
TRBJ1-2 | TRBD1 | NA | TRBV5-6 | TGTGCCAGCAGCCCCGGACAGGGGAATGGCTACACCTTC | CASSPGQGNGYTF
TRBJ1-1 | NA | once | TRBV5-6 | TGTGCCAGCACCGCACAGTGGGCGAAGACTGAAGCTTTCTTT | CASTAQWAKTEAFF
TRBJ2-2 | TRBD2 | NA | TRBV11-2 | TGTGCCAGCAGCTTAAGGGTTAGCGGGAGGAACACCGGGGAGCTGTTTTTT | CASSLRVSGRNTGELFF
TRBJ2-1 | TRBD2 | once | TRBV19 | TGTGCCAGTAGTCCGACTAGCGGGAGAGTCGGTGAGCAGTTCTTC | CASSPTSGRVGEQFF
TRBJ1-2 | NA | NA | TRBV2 | TGTGCCAGCAGCGGACAGATTGCCTATGGCTACACCTTC | CASSGQIAYGYTF
TRBJ2-2 | NA | NA | TRBV21-1 | TGTGCCAGCAGCAAAGAGCGTCGGGTCCCGAACACCGGGGAGCTGTTTTTT | CASSKERRVPNTGELFF
TRBJ1-1 | TRBD1 | once | TRBV5-1 | TGCGCCAGCAGCTTTTTACAGGGGCCGAACACTGAAGCTTTCTTT | CASSFLQGPNTEAFF
TRBJ2-1 | TRBD2 | NA | TRBV27 | TGTGCCAGCAGTTTTTTGGCGGGAGGACTATACAATGAGCAGTTCTTC | CASSFLAGGLYNEQFF
TRBJ2-3 | NA | NA | TRBV28 | TGTGCCAGCAGGGCCCCTAGCACAGATACGCAGTATTTT | CASRAPSTDTQYF
TRBJ1-5 | NA | once | TRBV20-1 | TGCAGTGCTAGTGTCGGTGTTCAGCCCCAGCATTTT | CSASVGVQPQHF
TRBJ2-3 | TRBD2 | NA | TRBV7-2 | TGTGCCAGCAGCCCTATTTGGGACTACCCCACAGATACGCAGTATTTT | CASSPIWDYPTDTQYF
TRBJ1-6 | TRBD1 | NA | TRBV19 | TGTGCCAGTAGTATTGCGCAGGGGGCAGTATCTTCACCCCTCCACTTT | CASSIAQGAVSSPLHF
TRBJ2-3 | TRBD2 | NA | TRBV6-6 | TGTGCCAGCAGTCGTAGCGGGAATCCGGCAGATACGCAGTATTTT | CASSRSGNPADTQYF
TRBJ1-5 | NA | NA | TRBV12-3/TRBV12-4 | TGTGCCAGCGCAGGCTTTAGCAATCAGCCCCAGCATTTT | CASAGFSNQPQHF
TRBJ2-7 | TRBD2 | NA | TRBV5-1 | TGCGCCAGCAGCTTGGGGACTAGCGGGATGCTCTACGAGCAGTACTTC | CASSLGTSGMLYEQYF
TRBJ2-1 | NA | NA | TRBV2 | TGTGCCAGCAGTGATGTTGGGGGGAACAATGAGCAGTTCTTC | CASSDVGGNNEQFF
TRBJ2-2 | NA | NA | TRBV2 | TGTGCCAGCAGCCTGACTAGTGGTCCTTCCGGGGAGCTGTTTTTT | CASSLTSGPSGELFF
TRBJ2-1 | TRBD2 | NA | TRBV6-2/TRBV6-3 | TGTGCCAGCAGTTTGTCTGGGACTAGCCACAATGAGCAGTTCTTC | CASSLSGTSHNEQFF
TRBJ2-3 | TRBD2 | NA | TRBV28 | TGTGCCAGCAACTTGGGGCCCGCTAGCGGGAGTGCAGATACGCAGTATTTT | CASNLGPASGSADTQYF
TRBJ1-2 | NA | NA | TRBV19 | TGTGCCAGTAGTATAGCGGGCAGGGCCAACTATGGCTACACCTTC | CASSIAGRANYGYTF
TRBJ1-3 | NA | NA | TRBV28 | TGTGCCAGCAGTTTATCAGGATCTGGAAACACCATATATTTT | CASSLSGSGNTIYF
TRBJ2-1 | NA | NA | TRBV29-1 | TGCAGCGTTGTGTTCGCGGGGCAAGCACTTTACAATGAGCAGTTCTTC | CSVVFAGQALYNEQFF
TRBJ2-7 | TRBD2 | NA | TRBV19 | TGTGCCAGTAGTATAGCGGGAGGAAACTACGAGCAGTACTTC | CASSIAGGNYEQYF
TRBJ1-2 | NA | NA | TRBV5-1 | TGCGCCAGCAGCTTAACCACGGACAGCTATGGCTACACCTTC | CASSLTTDSYGYTF
TRBJ1-5 | NA | NA | TRBV6-5 | TGTGCCAGCAGTTACGCCGCAGGGAATCAGCCCCAGCATTTT | CASSYAAGNQPQHF
TRBJ2-5 | TRBD2 | NA | TRBV19 | TGTGCCTCAGGACTAGCGGCCAACCAAGAGACCCAGTACTTC | CASGLAANQETQYF
TRBJ1-5 | TRBD1 | NA | TRBV18 | TGTGCCAGCTCATCAGACAGGGGAGGCCAGCCCCAGCATTTT | CASSSDRGGQPQHF
TRBJ1-1 | NA | NA | TRBV24-1 | TGTGCCACCAGTGATTCGAAGATTCCGGGACAAGGAGCTTTCTTT | CATSDSKIPGQGAFF
TRBJ2-5 | NA | NA | TRBV19 | TGTGCCAGTAGTCGGGGTTACAAAGAGACCCAGTACTTC | CASSRGYKETQYF
TRBJ2-1 | NA | NA | TRBV28 | TGTGCCAGCAGCACCCCAGCAGGGGCTCTTTACAATGAGCAGTTCTTC | CASSTPAGALYNEQFF
TRBJ1-2 | TRBD1 | NA | TRBV24-1 | TGTGCCACCAGTGATCCTCAGGGGGACTATGGCTACACCTTC | CATSDPQGDYGYTF
TRBJ1-1 | NA | few | TRBV28 | TGTGCCAGCAGTCCTTGGGGGGGAGGGAACACTGAAGCTTTCTTT | CASSPWGGGNTEAFF
TRBJ2-4 | TRBD2 | NA | TRBV28 | TGTGCCAGCAGTTTCCTCCCGACGGGACGGACGACTAGCGGGAGAGGAGAGGCCAAAAACATTCAGTACTTC | CASSFLPTGRTTSGRGEAKNIQYF
TRBJ1-2 | TRBD1 | NA | TRBV6-5 | TGTGCCAGCAGATTGGTAGGGGGCATTCGTGGCTACACCTTC | CASRLVGGIRGYTF
TRBJ2-3 | NA | NA | TRBV5-1 | TGCGCCAGCAGCTTGGACGCCCAGGGCCTCGCGCAGTATTTT | CASSLDAQGLAQYF
TRBJ2-3 | TRBD2 | NA | TRBV7-9 | TGTGCCAGCAGCTTAGTTGTGCGGCTAGCGGGAGTTGATACGCAGTATTTT | CASSLVVRLAGVDTQYF
TRBJ1-2 | NA | once | TRBV9 | TGTGCCAGCAGCGTAGTACAGCTGTATGGCTACACCTTC | CASSVVQLYGYTF
TRBJ1-1 | NA | NA | TRBV29-1 | TGCAGCGTTGAAGACGCATCAGGGCCGAACACTGAAGCTTTCTTT | CSVEDASGPNTEAFF
TRBJ2-3 | NA | NA | TRBV21-1 | TGTGCCAGCATCACTCGGACTAGCGGGAGCACAGATACGCAGTATTTT | CASITRTSGSTDTQYF